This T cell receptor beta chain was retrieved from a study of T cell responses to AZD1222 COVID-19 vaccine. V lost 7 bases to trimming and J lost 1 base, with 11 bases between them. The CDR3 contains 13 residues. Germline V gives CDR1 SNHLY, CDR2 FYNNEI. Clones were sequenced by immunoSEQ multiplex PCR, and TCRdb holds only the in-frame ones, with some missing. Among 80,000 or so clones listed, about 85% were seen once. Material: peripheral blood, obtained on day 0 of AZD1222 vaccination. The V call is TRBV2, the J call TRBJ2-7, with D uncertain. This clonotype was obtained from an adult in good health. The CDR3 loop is CASNLLWSYEQYF. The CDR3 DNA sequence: TGTGCCAGCAACCTGCTGTGGTCCTACGAGCAGTACTTC.